This T cell receptor (beta chain) was identified in a study of cytomegalovirus exposure and HLA in healthy donors. Study results and limitations: Later analysis identified a missense DCLRE1C variant that was linked to TCR beta V- and J-gene trimming. Some highly shared sequence variants likely arose as a pipeline artifact. Previous analysis showed most TCR beta V segments were productive about 90% or about 30% of the time.

CDR3 length: 15 amino acids. Germline CDR1 reads PRHDT; CDR2 reads FYEKMQ (reference sequence). J lost 6 bases, V lost 3 bases, and 8 bases had no gene match. Primers: 60 Vbeta forward and 13 Jbeta reverse. The assay was immunoSEQ multiplex PCR, and TCRdb's table has in-frame clones only and misses some. This sample has fewer than 100,000 clones, with about 75% found just once. Comment on this clone: Its antigen is unidentified.

Specimen: PBMCs. This chain links TRBV13 with TRBJ2-1, with 7 positions matching TRBD1. The sequence was collected from a man aged 40-49 years in good health and CMV-seropositive. The CDR3 is CASSFPQRTGNEQFF. CDR3 DNA sequence: TGTGCCAGCAGCTTCCCCCAACGGACAGGCAATGAGCAGTTCTTC. The full variable domain, with the rest looked up from reference TRBV13 and TRBJ2-1, is AAGVIQSPRHLIKEKRETATLKCYPIPRHDTVYWYQQGPGQDPQFLISFYEKMQSDKGSIPDRFSAQQFSDYHSELNMSSLELGDSALYFCASSFPQRTGNEQFFGPGTRLTVL.